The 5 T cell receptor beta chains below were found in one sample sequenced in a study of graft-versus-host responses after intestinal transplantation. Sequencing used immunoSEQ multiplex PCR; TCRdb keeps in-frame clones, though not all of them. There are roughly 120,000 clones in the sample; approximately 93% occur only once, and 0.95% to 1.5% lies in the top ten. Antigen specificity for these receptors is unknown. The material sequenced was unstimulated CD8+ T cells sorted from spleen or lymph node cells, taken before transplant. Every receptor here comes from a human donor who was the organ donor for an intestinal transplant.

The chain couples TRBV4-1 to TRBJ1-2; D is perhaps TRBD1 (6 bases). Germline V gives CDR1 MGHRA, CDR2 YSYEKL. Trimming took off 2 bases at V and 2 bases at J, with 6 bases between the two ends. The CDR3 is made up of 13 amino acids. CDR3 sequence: CASSQTGNYGYTF. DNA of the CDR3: TGCGCCAGCAGCCAAACAGGGAACTATGGCTACACCTTC.

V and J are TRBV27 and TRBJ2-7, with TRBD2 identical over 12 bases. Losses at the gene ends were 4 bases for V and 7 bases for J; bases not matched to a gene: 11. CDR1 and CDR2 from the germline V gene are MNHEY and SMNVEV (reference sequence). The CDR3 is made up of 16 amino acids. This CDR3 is CASSSNLGLAGQEQYF. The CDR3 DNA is TGTGCCAGCAGTTCAAACCTCGGACTAGCGGGGCAAGAGCAGTACTTC.

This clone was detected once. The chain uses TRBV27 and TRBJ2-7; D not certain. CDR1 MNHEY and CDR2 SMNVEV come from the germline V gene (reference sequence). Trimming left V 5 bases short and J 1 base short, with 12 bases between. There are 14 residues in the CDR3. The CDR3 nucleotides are TGTGCCAGCAGTGATAAAGACGGTTCCTACGAGCAGTACTTC. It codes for CASSDKDGSYEQYF.

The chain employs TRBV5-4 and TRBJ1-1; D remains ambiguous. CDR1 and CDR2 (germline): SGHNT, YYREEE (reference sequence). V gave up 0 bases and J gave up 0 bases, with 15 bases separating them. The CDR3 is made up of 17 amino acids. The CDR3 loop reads CASSLGGTLHMNTEAFF. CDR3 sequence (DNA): TGTGCCAGCAGCTTGGGAGGAACACTGCACATGAACACTGAAGCTTTCTTT.

The CDR3 spells CASKTGTNYGYTF. CDR3 DNA sequence: TGTGCCAGTAAGACAGGGACTAACTATGGCTACACCTTC. The rearrangement joins TRBV6-1 to TRBJ1-2; TRBD1 aligns across 7 bases. The germline CDR1 and CDR2 sequences are MNHNS and SASEGT. The J segment lost 0 bases and the V segment lost 9 bases, leaving 4 bases of the junction unmatched. The CDR3 runs 13 residues.